This TCR beta chain was observed in a study of T cells expressing NK-cell markers. The length of the CDR3 is 17 residues. TCRdb re-called the 5' RACE reads and shows each CDR3 protein once, DNA omitted. Here the sample table reports over 150,000 distinct CDR3 sequences. The chain uses TRBV12-3 or TRBV12-4 and TRBJ2-2; there is no DNA to check the TCRdb D call of TRBD2. The receptor's source is a woman in her forties or fifties in good health. Sequenced input: blood T cells: a sorted CD56 or NKG2C T cell subset, CD4+ or CD8+ T cells, or bulk PBMC T cells (not recorded which). CDR3 protein: CASTYWLAGDVTGELFF.